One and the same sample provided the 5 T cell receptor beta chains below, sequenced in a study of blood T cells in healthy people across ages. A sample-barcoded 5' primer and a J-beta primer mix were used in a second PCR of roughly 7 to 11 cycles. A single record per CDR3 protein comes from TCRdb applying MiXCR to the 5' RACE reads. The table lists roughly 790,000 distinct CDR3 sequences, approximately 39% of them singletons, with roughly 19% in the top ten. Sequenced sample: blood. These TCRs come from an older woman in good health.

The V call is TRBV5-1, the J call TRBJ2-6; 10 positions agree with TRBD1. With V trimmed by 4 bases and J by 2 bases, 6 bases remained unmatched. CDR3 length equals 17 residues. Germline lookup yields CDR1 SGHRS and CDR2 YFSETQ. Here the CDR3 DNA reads TGCGCCAGCAGCAGGGACAGGGGAATGGCTGGGGCCAACGTCCTGACTTTC. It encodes CASSRDRGMAGANVLTF.

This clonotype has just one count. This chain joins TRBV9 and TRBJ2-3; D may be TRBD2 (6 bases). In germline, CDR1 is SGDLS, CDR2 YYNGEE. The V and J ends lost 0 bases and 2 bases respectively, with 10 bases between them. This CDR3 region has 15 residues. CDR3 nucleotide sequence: TGTGCCAGCAGCGTAGCGGGAGTGGTCACAGATACGCAGTATTTT. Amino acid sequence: CASSVAGVVTDTQYF.

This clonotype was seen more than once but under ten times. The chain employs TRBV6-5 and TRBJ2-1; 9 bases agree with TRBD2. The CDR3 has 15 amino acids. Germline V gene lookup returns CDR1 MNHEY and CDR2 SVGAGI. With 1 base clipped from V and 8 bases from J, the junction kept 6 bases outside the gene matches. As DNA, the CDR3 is TGTGCCAGCAGTTACTTTAGCGGGAGTATCGATGAGCAGTTCTTC. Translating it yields CASSYFSGSIDEQFF.

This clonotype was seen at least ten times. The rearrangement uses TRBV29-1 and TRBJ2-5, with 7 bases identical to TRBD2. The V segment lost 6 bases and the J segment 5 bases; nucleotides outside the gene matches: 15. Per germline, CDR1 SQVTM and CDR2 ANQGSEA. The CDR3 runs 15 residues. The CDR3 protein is CSVAAGTTLGETQYF. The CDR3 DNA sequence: TGCAGCGTAGCCGCCGGGACTACCCTCGGGGAGACCCAGTACTTC.

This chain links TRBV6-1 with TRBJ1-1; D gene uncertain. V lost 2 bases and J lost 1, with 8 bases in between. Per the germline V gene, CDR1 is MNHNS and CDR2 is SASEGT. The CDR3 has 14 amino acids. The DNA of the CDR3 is TGTGCCAGCAGTGAACTGTTGCGGAACACTGAAGCTTTCTTT. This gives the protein CASSELLRNTEAFF.